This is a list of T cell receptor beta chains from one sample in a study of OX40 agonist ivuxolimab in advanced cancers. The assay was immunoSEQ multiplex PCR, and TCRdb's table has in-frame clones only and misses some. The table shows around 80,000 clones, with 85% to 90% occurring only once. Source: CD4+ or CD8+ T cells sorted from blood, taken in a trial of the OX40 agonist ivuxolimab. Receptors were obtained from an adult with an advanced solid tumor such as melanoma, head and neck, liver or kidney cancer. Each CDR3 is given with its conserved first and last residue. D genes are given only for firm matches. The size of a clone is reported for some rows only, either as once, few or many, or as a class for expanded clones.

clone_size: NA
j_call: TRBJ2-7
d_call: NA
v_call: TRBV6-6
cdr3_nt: TGTGCCAGCGGGGGGACTGCATCCTCCTACGAGCAGTACTTC
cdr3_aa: CASGGTASSYEQYF

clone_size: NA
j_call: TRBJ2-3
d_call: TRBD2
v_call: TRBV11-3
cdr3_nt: TGTGCCAGCAGCTTAGGAGGGTCCAGCGGGGGGACAGATACGCAGTATTTT
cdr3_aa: CASSLGGSSGGTDTQYF

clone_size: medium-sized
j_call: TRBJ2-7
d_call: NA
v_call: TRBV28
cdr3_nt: TGTGCCAGCAGTTATAGCTCCGGGGTAAAATACTTC
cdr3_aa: CASSYSSGVKYF

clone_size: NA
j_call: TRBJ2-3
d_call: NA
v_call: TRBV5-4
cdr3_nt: TGTGCCAGCAGCTCCGGACTTCACACAGATACGCAGTATTTT
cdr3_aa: CASSSGLHTDTQYF

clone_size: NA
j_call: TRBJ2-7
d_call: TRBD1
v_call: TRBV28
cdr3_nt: TGTGCCAGCACTCAGGGGGCCGCAAAAAGCTCCTACGAGCAGTACTTC
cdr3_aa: CASTQGAAKSSYEQYF

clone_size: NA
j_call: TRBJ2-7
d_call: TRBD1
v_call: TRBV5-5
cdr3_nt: TGTGCCAGCCGGAATCCAGGGGGCCGGAACGAGCAGTACTTC
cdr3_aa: CASRNPGGRNEQYF

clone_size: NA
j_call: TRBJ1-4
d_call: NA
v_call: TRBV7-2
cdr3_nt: TGTGCCAGCAGCCCTGGAGGAGCGGGCGTGGGGGAAAAACTGTTTTTT
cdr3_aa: CASSPGGAGVGEKLFF

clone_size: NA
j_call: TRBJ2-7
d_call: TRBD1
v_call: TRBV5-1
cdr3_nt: TGCGCCAGCAGCTTGCGCGGACAGGGGAACGAGCAGTACTTC
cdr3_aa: CASSLRGQGNEQYF

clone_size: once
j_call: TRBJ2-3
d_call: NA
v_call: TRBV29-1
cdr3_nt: TGCAGCGTTGTACGGGACAGCACAGATACGCAGTATTTT
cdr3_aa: CSVVRDSTDTQYF

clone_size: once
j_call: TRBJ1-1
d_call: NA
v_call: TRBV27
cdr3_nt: TGTGCCAGCAGTTCCTACTCTTATACTGGTGAAGCTTTCTTT
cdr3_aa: CASSSYSYTGEAFF

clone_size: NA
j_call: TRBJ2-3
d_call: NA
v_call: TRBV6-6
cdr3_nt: TGTGCCAGCAGACTTGCCCTTTCAGATACGCAGTATTTT
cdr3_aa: CASRLALSDTQYF

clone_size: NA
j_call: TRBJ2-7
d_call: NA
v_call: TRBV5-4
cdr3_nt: TGTGCCAGCAGCCCTAGGGGTAACTACGAGCAGTACTTC
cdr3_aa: CASSPRGNYEQYF

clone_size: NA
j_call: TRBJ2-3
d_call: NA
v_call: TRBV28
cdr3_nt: TGTGCCAGCAGTTTGCAGGGGAAGGGAGCAGATACGCAGTATTTT
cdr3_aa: CASSLQGKGADTQYF

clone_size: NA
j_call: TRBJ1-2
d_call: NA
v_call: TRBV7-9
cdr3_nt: TGTGCCAGCAGCTCACCCGCGGGGGCAAGGAACTATGGCTACACCTTC
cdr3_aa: CASSSPAGARNYGYTF

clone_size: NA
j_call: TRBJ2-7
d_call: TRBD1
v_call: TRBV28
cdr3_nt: TGTGCCAGCACCACGGGGACAGGGTATTACGAGCAGTACTTC
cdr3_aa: CASTTGTGYYEQYF

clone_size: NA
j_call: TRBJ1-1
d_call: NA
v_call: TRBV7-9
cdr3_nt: TGTGCCAGCAGCTTAGGGCCGGACCACACTGAAGCTTTCTTT
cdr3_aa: CASSLGPDHTEAFF

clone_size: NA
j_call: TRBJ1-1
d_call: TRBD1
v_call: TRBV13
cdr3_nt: TGTGCCAGCAGCCGTGGACAGGGGAACACTGAAGCTTTCTTT
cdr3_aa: CASSRGQGNTEAFF

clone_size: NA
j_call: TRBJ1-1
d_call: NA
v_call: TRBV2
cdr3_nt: TGTGCCAGCAGTGAAAATAGGTACAGGGTTGCGACTGAAGCTTTCTTT
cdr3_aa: CASSENRYRVATEAFF

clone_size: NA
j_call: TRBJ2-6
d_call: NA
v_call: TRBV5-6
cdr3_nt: TGTGCCAGCAGCTTGGTAGGAGGGAGGGCCAACGTCCTGACTTTC
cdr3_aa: CASSLVGGRANVLTF

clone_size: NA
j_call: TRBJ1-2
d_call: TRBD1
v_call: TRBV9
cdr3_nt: TGTGCCAGCAGCGCGGGACAGGGGGCTGGTGGCTACACCTTC
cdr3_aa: CASSAGQGAGGYTF

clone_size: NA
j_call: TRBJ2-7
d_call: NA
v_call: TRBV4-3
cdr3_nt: TGCGCCAGCAGCCAAGATCGAGGCGGAACGTCGTACTTC
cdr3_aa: CASSQDRGGTSYF

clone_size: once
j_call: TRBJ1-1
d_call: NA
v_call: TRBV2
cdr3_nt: TGTGCCAGCAGTAGAAGCATGAACACTGAAGCTTTCTTT
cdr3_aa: CASSRSMNTEAFF

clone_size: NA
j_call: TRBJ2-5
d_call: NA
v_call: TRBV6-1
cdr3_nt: TGTGCCAGCAGTGCAAGGGTTCAAGAGACCCAGTACTTC
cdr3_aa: CASSARVQETQYF

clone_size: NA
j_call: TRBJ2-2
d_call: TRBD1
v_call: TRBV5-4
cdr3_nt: TGTGCCAGCAGCCGACAGGGGTCTAACACCGGGGAGCTGTTTTTT
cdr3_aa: CASSRQGSNTGELFF

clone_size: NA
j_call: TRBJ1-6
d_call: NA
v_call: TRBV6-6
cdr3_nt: TGTGCCAGCAGGAGCAGCCTTGCGAATTCACCCCTCCACTTT
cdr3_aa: CASRSSLANSPLHF

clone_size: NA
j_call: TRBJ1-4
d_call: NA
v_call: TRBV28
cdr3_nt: TGTGCCAGCCTTGCGACGCCAACTAATGAAAAACTGTTTTTT
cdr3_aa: CASLATPTNEKLFF

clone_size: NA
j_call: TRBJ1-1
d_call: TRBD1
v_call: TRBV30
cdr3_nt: TGTGCCTGGAGTGGGCAGGGGGTCACTGAAGCTTTCTTT
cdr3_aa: CAWSGQGVTEAFF

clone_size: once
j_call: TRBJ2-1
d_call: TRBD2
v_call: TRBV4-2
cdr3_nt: TGTGCCAGCAGCCAAGGGACTAGCGGAACCTACAATGAGCAGTTCTTC
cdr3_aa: CASSQGTSGTYNEQFF

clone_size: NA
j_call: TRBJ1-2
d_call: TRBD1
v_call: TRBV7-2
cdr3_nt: TGTGCCAGCAGCCGGGGACAGGGTAATGGCTACACCTTC
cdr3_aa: CASSRGQGNGYTF

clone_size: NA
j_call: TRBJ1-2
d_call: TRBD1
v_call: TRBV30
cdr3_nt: TGTGCCTGGAGCCCGGGACAGAACTATGGCTACACCTTC
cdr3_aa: CAWSPGQNYGYTF

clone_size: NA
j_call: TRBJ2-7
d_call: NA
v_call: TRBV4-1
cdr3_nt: TGCGCCAGCAGCCAATTGCCGGGGCCGTCCTACGAGCAGTACTTC
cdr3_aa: CASSQLPGPSYEQYF

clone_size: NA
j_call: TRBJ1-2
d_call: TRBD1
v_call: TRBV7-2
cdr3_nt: TGTGCCAGCAGCTTAGCTCAGGGGGCTAACTATGGCTACACCTTC
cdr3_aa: CASSLAQGANYGYTF

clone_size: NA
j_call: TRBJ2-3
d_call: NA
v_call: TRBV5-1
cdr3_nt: TGCGCCAGCAGCTTGCAGGTTGCTAGCGTCACAGATACGCAGTATTTT
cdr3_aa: CASSLQVASVTDTQYF

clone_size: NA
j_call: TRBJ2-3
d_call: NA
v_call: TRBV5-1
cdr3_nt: TGCGCCAGCAGCTTGGCCCTACTAGGTTCAGATACGCAGTATTTT
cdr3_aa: CASSLALLGSDTQYF

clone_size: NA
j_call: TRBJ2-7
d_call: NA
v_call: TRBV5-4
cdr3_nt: TGTGCCAGCAGCTTGGCAGGGGGCTTTGCGGGAGGATACGAGCAGTACTTC
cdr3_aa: CASSLAGGFAGGYEQYF

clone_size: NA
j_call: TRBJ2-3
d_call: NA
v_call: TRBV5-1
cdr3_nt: TGCGCCAGCAGCTTGACAGGGGAGGTTAGAACAGATACGCAGTATTTT
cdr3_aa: CASSLTGEVRTDTQYF

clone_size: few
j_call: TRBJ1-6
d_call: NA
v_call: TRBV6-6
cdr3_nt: TGTGCCAGCAGTCAAGATAATTCACCCCTCCACTTT
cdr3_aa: CASSQDNSPLHF

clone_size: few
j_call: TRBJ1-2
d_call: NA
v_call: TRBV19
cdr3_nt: TGTGCCAGTAGTATAGTCTATGGCTACACCTTC
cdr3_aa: CASSIVYGYTF

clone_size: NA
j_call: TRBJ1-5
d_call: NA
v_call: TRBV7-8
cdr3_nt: TGTGCCAGCAGCCTGCGGGCAGGGGTTCAGCCCCAGCATTTT
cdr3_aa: CASSLRAGVQPQHF

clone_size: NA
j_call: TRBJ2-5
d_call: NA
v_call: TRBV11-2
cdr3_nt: TGTGCCAGCAGCAGACTAGAGCAAGAGACCCAGTACTTC
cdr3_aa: CASSRLEQETQYF

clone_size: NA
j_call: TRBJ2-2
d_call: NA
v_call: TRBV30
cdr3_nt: TGTGCCTGGATGAGGGGGGCGTGGACCGGGGAGCTGTTTTTT
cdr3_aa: CAWMRGAWTGELFF

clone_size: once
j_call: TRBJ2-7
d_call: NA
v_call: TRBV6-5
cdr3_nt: TGTGCCAGCAGTTACTCCGGGACTTCCTACGAGCAGTACTTC
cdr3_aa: CASSYSGTSYEQYF

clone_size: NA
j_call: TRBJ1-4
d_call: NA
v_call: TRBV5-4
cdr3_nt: TGTGCCAGCAGCCCTGGCGACCTACGAGGAAAACTGTTTTTT
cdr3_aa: CASSPGDLRGKLFF

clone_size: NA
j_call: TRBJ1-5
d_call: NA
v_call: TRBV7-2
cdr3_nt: TGTGCCAGCAGCTTCAATTCCGGACGGATAAATCAGCCCCAGCATTTT
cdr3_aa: CASSFNSGRINQPQHF

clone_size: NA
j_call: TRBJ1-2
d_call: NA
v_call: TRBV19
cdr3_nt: TGTGCCAGTAGTATGGGGGGCGCGGGACTACGTGGCTACACCTTC
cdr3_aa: CASSMGGAGLRGYTF

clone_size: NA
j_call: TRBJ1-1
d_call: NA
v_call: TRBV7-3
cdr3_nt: TGTGCCAGCAGCCCAGAAGTCCGGAGTCCTGAAGCTTTCTTT
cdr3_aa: CASSPEVRSPEAFF

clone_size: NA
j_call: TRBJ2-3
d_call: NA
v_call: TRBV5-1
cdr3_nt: TGCGCCAGCAGCACCCGACAGAGTGATACGCAGTATTTT
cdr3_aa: CASSTRQSDTQYF

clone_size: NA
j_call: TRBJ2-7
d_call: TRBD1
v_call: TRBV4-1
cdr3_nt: TGCGCCAGCAGCCAACTCACAGGGGGCGCCTACGAGCAGTACTTC
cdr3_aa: CASSQLTGGAYEQYF

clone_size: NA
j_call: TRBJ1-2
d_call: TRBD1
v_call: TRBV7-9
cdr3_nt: TGTGCCAGCAGCTCCGGTGACAGGGGGAACTATGGCTACACCTTC
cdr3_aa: CASSSGDRGNYGYTF

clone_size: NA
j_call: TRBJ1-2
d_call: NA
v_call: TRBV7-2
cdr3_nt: TGTGCCAGCAGCTTAGTTGGGAATCCTTACTATGGCTACACCTTC
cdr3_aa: CASSLVGNPYYGYTF

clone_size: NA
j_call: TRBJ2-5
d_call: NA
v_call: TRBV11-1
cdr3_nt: TGTGCCAGCAGCTCAGGCCGAGCCCCGAGGGAAGAGACCCAGTACTTC
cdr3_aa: CASSSGRAPREETQYF

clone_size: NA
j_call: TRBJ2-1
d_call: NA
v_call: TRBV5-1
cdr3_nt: TGCGCCAGCAGCTTGGGGCGGAGCGCGCGGGATGAGCAGTTCTTC
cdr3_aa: CASSLGRSARDEQFF

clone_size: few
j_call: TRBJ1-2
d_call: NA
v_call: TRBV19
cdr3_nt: TGTGCCAGTAGTAGCGACAGGTGGAATGGCTACACCTTC
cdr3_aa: CASSSDRWNGYTF

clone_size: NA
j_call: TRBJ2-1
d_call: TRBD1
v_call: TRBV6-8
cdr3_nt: TGTGCCAGCAGTGGTAGGGACAGGGGGCGAAATGAGCAGTTCTTC
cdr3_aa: CASSGRDRGRNEQFF

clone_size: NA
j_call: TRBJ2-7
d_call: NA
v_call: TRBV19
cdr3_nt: TGTGCCAGTAGTAGCGGCAGGGCTAGCTCCTACGAGCAGTACTTC
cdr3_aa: CASSSGRASSYEQYF